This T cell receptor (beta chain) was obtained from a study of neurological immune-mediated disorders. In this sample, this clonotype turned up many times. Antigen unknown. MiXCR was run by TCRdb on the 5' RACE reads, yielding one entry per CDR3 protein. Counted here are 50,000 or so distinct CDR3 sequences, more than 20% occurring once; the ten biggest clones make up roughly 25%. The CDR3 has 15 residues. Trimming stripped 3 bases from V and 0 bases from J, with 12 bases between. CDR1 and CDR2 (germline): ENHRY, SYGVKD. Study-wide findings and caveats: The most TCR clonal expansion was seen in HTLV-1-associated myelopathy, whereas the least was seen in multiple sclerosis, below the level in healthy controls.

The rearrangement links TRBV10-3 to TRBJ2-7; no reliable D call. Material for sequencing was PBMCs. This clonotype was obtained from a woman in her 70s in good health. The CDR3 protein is CAISDRSRSSYEQYF. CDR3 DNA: TGTGCCATCAGTGATAGGTCCCGGAGCTCCTACGAGCAGTACTTC.